The clone carrying this T cell receptor (beta chain) was detected a few times. The antigen remains unidentified. The data were obtained in a study of beta chain features in type 1 diabetes. Per the germline V gene, CDR1 is LGHNA and CDR2 is YNFKEQ. The CDR3 is 22 residues long. Trimming removed 4 bases from V and 0 bases from J; junction bases left unmatched: 18. Of the isolated RNA, all was reverse transcribed, and so the sequenced material was expressed TCRB transcripts. Sequenced by immunoSEQ multiplex PCR; TCRdb stores in-frame clones only, minus some. This sample has some 63,000 clones, with roughly half found just once. Study-level findings and limits: Type 1 diabetes patients had moderately but significantly shorter TCRB CDR3s in all four CD4+ subsets. PCR might preferentially amplify shorter templates, equally in patients and controls.

Via the markers CD45RO/CCR7/CD25/CD127/CD95/CD27, stem cell-like memory, regulatory, central memory and naive CD4+ cells were sorted. This TCR derives from a man aged 25-40 years with type 1 diabetes. This chain connects TRBV4-2 to TRBJ2-5; 15 bases align to TRBD2. Sequences were obtained from central memory CD4+ T cells from blood. CDR3 amino acids: CASSLTRTSGRGGGADQETQYF. The CDR3 region has the DNA TGTGCCAGCAGCCTGACCAGGACTAGCGGGAGGGGGGGCGGCGCGGACCAAGAGACCCAGTACTTC.